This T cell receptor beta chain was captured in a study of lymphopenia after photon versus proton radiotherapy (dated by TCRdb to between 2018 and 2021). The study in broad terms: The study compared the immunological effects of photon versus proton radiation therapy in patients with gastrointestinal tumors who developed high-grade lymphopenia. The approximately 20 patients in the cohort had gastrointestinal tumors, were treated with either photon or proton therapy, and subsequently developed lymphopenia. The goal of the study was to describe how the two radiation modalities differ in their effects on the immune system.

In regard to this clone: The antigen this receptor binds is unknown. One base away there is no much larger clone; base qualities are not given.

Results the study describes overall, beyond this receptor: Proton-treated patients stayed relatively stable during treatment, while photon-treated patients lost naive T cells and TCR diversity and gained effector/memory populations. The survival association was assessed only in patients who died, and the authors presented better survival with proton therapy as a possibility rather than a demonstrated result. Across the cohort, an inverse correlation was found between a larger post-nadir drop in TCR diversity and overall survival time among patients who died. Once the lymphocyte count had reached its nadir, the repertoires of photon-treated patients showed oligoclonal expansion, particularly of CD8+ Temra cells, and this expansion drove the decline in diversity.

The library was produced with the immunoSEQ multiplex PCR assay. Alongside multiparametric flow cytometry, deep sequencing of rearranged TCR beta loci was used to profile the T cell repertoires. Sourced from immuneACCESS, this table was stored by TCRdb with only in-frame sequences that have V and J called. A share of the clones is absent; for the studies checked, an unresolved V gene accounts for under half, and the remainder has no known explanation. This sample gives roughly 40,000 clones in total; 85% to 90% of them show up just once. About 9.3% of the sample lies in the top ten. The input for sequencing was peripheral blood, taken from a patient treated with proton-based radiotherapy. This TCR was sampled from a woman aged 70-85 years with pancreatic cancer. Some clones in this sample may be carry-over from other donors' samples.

The bases read TGTGCCAGCAGCGATGGGAGGGAGTCTTCCTACGAGCAGTACTTC. The encoded protein is CASSDGRESSYEQYF. Recombination linked TRBV5-4 to TRBJ2-7, and TRBD2 matches 7 of the central bases. CDR1 and CDR2 are read off the germline V gene (reference sequence) as SGHNT and YYREEE. The CDR3 spans 15 residues, from the cysteine through the phenylalanine. The retained sequence is limited to the CDR3, 45 bases, with the frame set at the first base. Clipping removes 4 bases from V and 1 base from J, with 8 as the unmatched junction base count.